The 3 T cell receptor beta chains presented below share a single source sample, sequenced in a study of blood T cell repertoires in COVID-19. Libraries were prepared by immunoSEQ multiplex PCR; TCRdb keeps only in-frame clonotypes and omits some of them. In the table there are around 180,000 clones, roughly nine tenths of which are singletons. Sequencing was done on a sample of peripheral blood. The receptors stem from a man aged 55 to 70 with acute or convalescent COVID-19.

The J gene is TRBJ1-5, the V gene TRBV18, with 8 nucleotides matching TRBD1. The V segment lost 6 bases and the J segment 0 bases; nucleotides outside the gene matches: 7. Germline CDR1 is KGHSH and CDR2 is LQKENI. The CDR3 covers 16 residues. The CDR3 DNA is TGTGCCAGCTCCCGGACAGGGCTGGATAGCAATCAGCCCCAGCATTTT. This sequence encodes CASSRTGLDSNQPQHF.

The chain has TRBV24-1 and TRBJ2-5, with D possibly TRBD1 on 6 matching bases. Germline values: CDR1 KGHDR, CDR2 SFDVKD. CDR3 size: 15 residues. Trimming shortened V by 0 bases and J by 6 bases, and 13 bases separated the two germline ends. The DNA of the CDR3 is TGTGCCACCAGTGATTTGCAGGGGCGAGAGCAGACCCAGTACTTC. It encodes CATSDLQGREQTQYF.

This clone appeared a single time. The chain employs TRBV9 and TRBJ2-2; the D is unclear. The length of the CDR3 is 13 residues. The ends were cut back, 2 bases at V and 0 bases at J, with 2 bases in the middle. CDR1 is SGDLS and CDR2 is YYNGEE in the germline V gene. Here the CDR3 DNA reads TGTGCCAGCAGCGTTACGAACACCGGGGAGCTGTTTTTT. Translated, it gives CASSVTNTGELFF. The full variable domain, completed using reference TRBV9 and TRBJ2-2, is DSGVTQTPKHLITATGQRVTLRCSPRSGDLSVYWYQQSLDQGLQFLIQYYNGEERAKGNILERFSAQQFPDLHSELNLSSLELGDSALYFCASSVTNTGELFFGEGSRLTVL.